These 26 T cell receptor beta chains were all obtained from the same sample, sequenced in a study of cytomegalovirus exposure and HLA in healthy donors. Amplification used 60 Vbeta primers and 13 Jbeta primers. Assay: immunoSEQ multiplex PCR; the TCRdb copy retains only in-frame clones and omits some. The data contain 200,000 or so clones, just under 70% of them seen just once; the ten biggest clones take up 2.5% to 3%. The sequenced sample was PBMCs. All receptors come from a man aged 40-49 years in good health and CMV-seropositive.

The chain recombines TRBV6-5 with TRBJ1-1, with D unresolved. This CDR3 is built from 15 residues. Between the trimmed V and J ends, which lost 2 bases and 1 base, there was a span of 11 bases. Germline V gene data show CDR1 as MNHEY and CDR2 as SVGAGI. The CDR3 is CASSYNSVRNTEAFF. The DNA for the CDR3 is TGTGCCAGCAGTTACAATAGTGTAAGGAACACTGAAGCTTTCTTT.

The V gene is TRBV7-2, the J gene TRBJ1-4, with 7 bases matching TRBD1. V shed 5 bases, J shed 13 bases, and the junction held 4 bases outside the gene matches. The CDR3 runs 11 residues. Germline V gene data show CDR1 as SGHTA and CDR2 as FQGNSA. As DNA, the CDR3 is TGTGCCAGCAGCGCCCAGGGGGTACTGTTTTTT. Translation: CASSAQGVLFF.

The chain carries TRBV28 and TRBJ2-5; possibly TRBD2 for D (6 bases). The end of the DNA aligns better with TRBJ2-7, so the J call may be wrong. CDR1 is MDHEN, CDR2 SYDVKM, per germline. The CDR3 runs to 13 residues. The CDR3 bases are TGTGCCAGCAGTCGGGGACTTGGCTACGAGCAGTACTTC. The encoded protein is CASSRGLGYEQYF.

CDR3 amino acids: CASIAVQGAGTEAFF. CDR3 in DNA: TGTGCCAGTATCGCGGTCCAGGGGGCAGGCACTGAAGCTTTCTTT. The chain couples TRBV19 to TRBJ1-1; 8 nucleotides agree with TRBD1. The germline CDR1 and CDR2 sequences are LNHDA and SQIVND (reference sequence). This CDR3 has 15 amino acids. V lost 7 bases and J lost 4; bases outside the gene matches: 11.

This chain uses TRBV6-6 with TRBJ2-5; TRBD2 agrees at 8 bases. Germline V gives CDR1 MNHNY, CDR2 SVGAGI (reference sequence). With V trimmed by 7 bases and J by 2 bases, 6 bases remained unmatched. The CDR3 sequence is 14 residues long. The CDR3 loop is CASTSLAGQETQYF. The CDR3 region has the DNA TGTGCCAGCACTTCCTTAGCGGGGCAAGAGACCCAGTACTTC.

This chain links TRBV6-6 with TRBJ2-1, with a weak D call TRBD2 (6 bases). The germline gives CDR1 MNHNY, CDR2 SVGAGI (reference sequence). With 6 bases removed from V and 8 bases from J, the gap between germline ends came to 20 bases. This CDR3 is 15 amino acids long. In DNA, the CDR3 is TGTGCCAGCAGCTTTGGGCGGGTCGGAGGGGATGAGCAGTTCTTC. This sequence encodes CASSFGRVGGDEQFF.

The genes are TRBV29-1 and TRBJ1-3; maybe TRBD1 (6 bases). Germline CDR1 reads SQVTM; CDR2 reads ANQGSEA. This CDR3 is built from 15 residues. V was cut by 3 bases and J by 4 bases, with 16 bases left in between. DNA of the CDR3: TGCAGCGTTGAGGACAGCGTGGTAGGGGGAAACACCATATATTTT. Amino acid sequence: CSVEDSVVGGNTIYF.

The chain is built from TRBV6-5 and TRBJ1-2; a weak D match, TRBD1 (5 bases). Trimming removed 4 bases at V and 5 bases at J, with 20 bases between. Germline lookup yields CDR1 MNHEY and CDR2 SVGAGI. This CDR3 has 16 amino acids. The CDR3 nucleotides are TGTGCCAGCAGTTTCCTTACAACCGGGACTCCTTATGGCTACACCTTC. Protein sequence: CASSFLTTGTPYGYTF.

This clone has a handful of counts. The rearrangement links TRBV4-1 to TRBJ2-3, with D possibly being TRBD2 (7 bases). Germline V gives CDR1 MGHRA, CDR2 YSYEKL. This CDR3 is 13 amino acids long. V was cut by 0 bases and J by 10 bases, with 11 bases left in between. The CDR3 loop reads CASSQDRGGSQYF. CDR3 nucleotide sequence: TGCGCCAGCAGCCAAGATAGGGGGGGCTCGCAGTATTTT.

The J gene is TRBJ2-7, the V gene TRBV6-1; the match to TRBD2 covers 11 bases. CDR1 and CDR2 from the germline V gene are MNHNS and SASEGT. Unmatched junction bases numbered 4, after V lost 5 bases and J lost 1 base. The CDR3 extends over 15 amino acids. In DNA form, the CDR3 reads TGTGCCAGCAGTCGGACTAGCGGGTTTTCCTACGAGCAGTACTTC. This codes for CASSRTSGFSYEQYF.

The J gene is TRBJ2-1, the V gene TRBV6-1, with 8 bases lining up with TRBD2. CDR3 length: 15 residues. Unmatched junction bases numbered 5, after V lost 4 bases and J lost 3 bases. Germline V CDR1 and CDR2: MNHNS, SASEGT. CDR3 bases: TGTGCCAGCAGTGTCGGGACTAGTCTCTACAATGAGCAGTTCTTC. Translated: CASSVGTSLYNEQFF.

This sequence joins TRBV7-9 and TRBJ1-1; D not resolved. V lost 5 bases and J lost 4, with 11 bases in between. The V gene's germline CDR1 is SEHNR and CDR2 FQNEAQ (reference sequence). The CDR3 contains 13 residues. The CDR3 DNA reads TGTGCCAGCAGCAGCAGCGTGGGCACTGAAGCTTTCTTT. This gives the protein CASSSSVGTEAFF.

J is TRBJ1-2 and V is TRBV9; D remains unclear. Per germline, CDR1 SGDLS and CDR2 YYNGEE. The CDR3 spans 13 residues. V dropped 0 bases and J dropped 5 bases, with 8 bases sitting between them. In nucleotides, the CDR3 is TGTGCCAGCAGCGTAGACCCGCGGTATGGCTACACCTTC. Its translation is CASSVDPRYGYTF.

There are many counts of this clone. Other nucleotide sequences from this sample produce the same CDR3. V is TRBV6-5 and J is TRBJ2-5, with TRBD2 as a possible D gene (5 bases). This CDR3 has 11 amino acids. CDR1 is MNHEY, CDR2 SVGAGI, per germline. Trimming removed 6 bases from V and 4 bases from J, with 6 bases in between. The CDR3 protein is CASSTRETQYF. The CDR3 DNA sequence: TGTGCCAGCAGCACTAGAGAGACCCAGTACTTC.

This clone was detected only a few times. The V call is TRBV7-2, the J call TRBJ1-2, with no clear D. Germline V gives CDR1 SGHTA, CDR2 FQGNSA. V lost 3 bases and J 5 bases, leaving 19 bases between the germline ends. The CDR3 totals 16 residues. CDR3 nucleotides: TGTGCCAGCAGCTTCTCCCCCGAGGTCCCGGGGTATGGCTACACCTTC. This codes for CASSFSPEVPGYGYTF.

The chain links TRBV7-7 to TRBJ2-2, with D perhaps matching TRBD1 (5 bases). The ends were cut back, 9 bases at V and 8 bases at J, with 16 bases in the middle. Germline-derived CDR1 and CDR2 are SSHAT and FNYEAQ (reference sequence). The CDR3 spans 13 residues. The CDR3 here is CASPGKEVGELFF. The CDR3, as DNA: TGTGCCAGTCCAGGGAAGGAAGTGGGGGAGCTGTTTTTT.

The chain couples TRBV9 to TRBJ1-1; no reliable D call. Germline V CDR1 and CDR2: SGDLS, YYNGEE. V lost 0 bases and J lost 7, with 13 bases in between. This CDR3 is built from 14 residues. CDR3 in amino acids: CASSVVVRTDEAFF. The CDR3 DNA reads as TGTGCCAGCAGCGTAGTGGTCAGAACAGATGAAGCTTTCTTT. The whole variable domain, remainder taken from reference TRBV9 and TRBJ1-1, is DSGVTQTPKHLITATGQRVTLRCSPRSGDLSVYWYQQSLDQGLQFLIQYYNGEERAKGNILERFSAQQFPDLHSELNLSSLELGDSALYFCASSVVVRTDEAFFGQGTRLTVV.

This chain uses TRBV28 with TRBJ2-7; D may be TRBD1 (6 bases). V was shortened by 6 bases and J by 2 bases, with 17 bases between the two germline ends. Per the germline V gene, CDR1 is MDHEN and CDR2 is SYDVKM. CDR3 length: 15 residues. The CDR3 DNA sequence: TGTGCCAGCAGCCCTGGGACATTATTAACCTACGAGCAGTACTTC. Translation gives CASSPGTLLTYEQYF.

The rearrangement uses TRBV10-3 and TRBJ2-1; perhaps TRBD2 as D (6 bases). Trimming left V 8 bases short and J 6 bases short, with 14 bases between. CDR3 size: 13 residues. The V gene's germline CDR1 is ENHRY and CDR2 SYGVKD. The CDR3 DNA is TGTGCCATCGGAGGGCTAGCGTCCAATGAGCAGTTCTTC. This translates into CAIGGLASNEQFF.

The V and J genes are TRBV27 and TRBJ2-5; TRBD1 matches 8 bases. There are 17 residues in the CDR3. From germline, CDR1 is MNHEY and CDR2 SMNVEV (reference sequence). V trimming: 0 bases; J trimming: 5 bases; junction bases outside the gene matches: 11. CDR3: CASSLSQRTGQRETQYF. CDR3 nucleotides: TGTGCCAGCAGTTTATCCCAGAGGACAGGGCAGAGGGAGACCCAGTACTTC.

The chain carries TRBV27 and TRBJ2-5; TRBD2 matches 9 bases. Germline-derived CDR1 and CDR2 are MNHEY and SMNVEV (reference sequence). CDR3 length: 14 residues. V trimming: 7 bases; J trimming: 1 base; junction bases outside the gene matches: 4. The chain's CDR3 is CASNSGSLQETQYF. The CDR3 bases are TGTGCCAGCAATAGCGGGAGCCTCCAAGAGACCCAGTACTTC.

This clone was detected a few times. This rearrangement joins TRBV5-4 to TRBJ1-2, with TRBD1 as a possible D gene (5 bases). This CDR3 comprises 14 residues. Trimming removed 4 bases from V and 3 bases from J, with 13 bases in between. Germline CDR1 is SGHNT and CDR2 is YYREEE (reference sequence). CDR3 sequence (DNA): TGTGCCAGCAGCGCGCCAGGGCTACACTATGGCTACACCTTC. Protein sequence: CASSAPGLHYGYTF. The variable domain in full, completed from reference TRBV5-4 and TRBJ1-2, reads ETGVTQSPTHLIKTRGQQVTLRCSSQSGHNTVSWYQQALGQGPQFIFQYYREEENGRGNFPPRFSGLQFPNYSSELNVNALELDDSALYLCASSAPGLHYGYTFGSGTRLTVV.

This clone has more than one count but fewer than ten. The V gene is TRBV5-1, the J gene TRBJ1-5; tentative D call: TRBD1 (5 bases). V lost 2 bases and J 7 bases, leaving 13 bases between the germline ends. Germline values: CDR1 SGHRS, CDR2 YFSETQ. The CDR3 is made up of 14 amino acids. CDR3 sequence: CASSFGGVGQPQHF. CDR3 nucleotides: TGCGCCAGCAGCTTTGGGGGGGTGGGGCAGCCCCAGCATTTT. Full variable domain (missing parts from reference TRBV5-1 and TRBJ1-5): KAGVTQTPRYLIKTRGQQVTLSCSPISGHRSVSWYQQTPGQGLQFLFEYFSETQRNKGNFPGRFSGRQFSNSRSEMNVSTLELGDSALYLCASSFGGVGQPQHFGDGTRLSIL.

The chain links TRBV11-2 to TRBJ1-1; the D gene is possibly TRBD1 (6 bases). V dropped 6 bases and J dropped 3 bases, with 11 bases sitting between them. The CDR3 is 13 residues long. Germline V gene sequence: CDR1 SGHAT, CDR2 FQNNGV. In DNA form, the CDR3 reads TGTGCCAGCAGGGCAGGGGCGGACACTGAAGCTTTCTTT. Translating gives CASRAGADTEAFF.

The chain employs TRBV5-4 and TRBJ2-5; 8 nucleotides agree with TRBD2. V lost 4 bases, J lost 5 bases, and 13 bases stayed unmatched. The CDR3 consists of 16 residues. Looked up from germline, CDR1 is SGHNT and CDR2 is YYREEE (reference sequence). The CDR3 loop reads CASSPRITGGPETQYF. CDR3 bases: TGTGCCAGCAGCCCCCGAATTACGGGGGGGCCGGAGACCCAGTACTTC.

The chain is built from TRBV6-7 and TRBJ2-5; D might be TRBD1 (6 bases). TRBV6-7 is designated an ORF whose function remains uncertain. Trimming took 5 bases from V and 1 from J, leaving 11 bases between them. This CDR3 has 14 amino acids. CDR3 sequence (DNA): TGTGCCAGCAGTCTCGGGACACCCCAAGAGACCCAGTACTTC. This codes for CASSLGTPQETQYF.